The source of this T cell receptor beta chain is a study of T cell responses to AZD1222 COVID-19 vaccine. Study-wide findings and caveats: Spike-specific TCR repertoires showed rising breadth and depth after two AZD1222 doses. Just 5 to 7 AZD1222 recipients tested seropositive at baseline. White British ancestry dominated among donors, who included more females, and clonal diversity was possibly underestimated. Nearly half of spike-specific TCRs reportedly target variant regions that are unmutated in the B.1.351 and B.1.1.7 variants.

Produced via immunoSEQ multiplex PCR; TCRdb's table is partial and in-frame only. The data show 90,000 to 120,000 clones, 90% to 95% seen once. Comments on this clone: Its antigen is still unknown.

Germline V gene lookup returns CDR1 MDHEN and CDR2 SYDVKM. The length of the CDR3 is 15 residues. With V trimmed by 2 bases and J by 5 bases, 6 bases remained unmatched. This receptor was obtained from an adult who received the AZD1222 COVID-19 vaccine. The chain joins TRBV28 to TRBJ2-7, with 10 positions matching TRBD1. The specimen was peripheral blood, collected 28 days after the second AZD1222 dose. CDR3 coding DNA: TGTGCCAGCAGTTTAGGGGACAGGGGCGGGAACGAGCAGTACTTC. Translation: CASSLGDRGGNEQYF.